The rows below give T cell receptor beta chains drawn from one sample of a study of vaccination effects on CD4 cells after COVID-19. Libraries were prepared by immunoSEQ multiplex PCR; TCRdb keeps only in-frame clonotypes and omits some of them. There are about 72,000 clones in the sample; around 77% occur only once, and approximately 2% lies in the top ten. These receptors lack a known antigen. The sequenced sample was CD4+ T cells from PBMCs cultured without peptide, obtained before COVID-19 vaccination. The receptors stem from a human donor who received a COVID-19 vaccine. Both conserved end residues are part of each CDR3. A D gene is named only where the DNA matches it firmly. Clone size, where shown, is once, few, many, or a class for clones that have expanded.

d_gene,abundance,j_gene,v_gene,CDR3aa,CDR3nt
-,-,TRBJ2-3,TRBV2,CASIGNPYKATDTQYF,TGTGCCAGCATTGGGAATCCCTATAAGGCCACAGATACGCAGTATTTT
-,-,TRBJ2-3,TRBV5-1,CASSLAGVKDTQYF,TGCGCCAGCAGCTTGGCAGGGGTTAAAGATACGCAGTATTTT
-,once,TRBJ2-5,TRBV4-1,CASSQDSKRVETQYF,TGCGCCAGCAGCCAAGATAGCAAGAGGGTGGAGACCCAGTACTTC
-,-,TRBJ2-1,TRBV4-2,CASSQDDSSSYNEQFF,TGTGCCAGCAGCCAAGATGATAGTAGCTCCTACAATGAGCAGTTCTTC
-,-,TRBJ2-2,TRBV5-1,CASSLFVAGELFF,TGCGCCAGCAGCTTGTTTGTGGCCGGGGAGCTGTTTTTT
-,once,TRBJ1-4,TRBV4-3,CASSQETTNEKLFF,TGCGCCAGCAGCCAAGAGACAACTAATGAAAAACTGTTTTTT
TRBD1,-,TRBJ1-1,TRBV23-1,CASSRLDRVNTEAFF,TGCGCCAGCAGTCGATTAGACAGGGTGAACACTGAAGCTTTCTTT
-,-,TRBJ2-2,TRBV6-1,CASSELRAGELFF,TGTGCCAGCAGTGAACTAAGGGCCGGGGAGCTGTTTTTT
-,few,TRBJ1-1,TRBV18,CASSPPRQTLNTEAFF,TGTGCCAGCTCACCACCGCGACAGACCTTGAACACTGAAGCTTTCTTT
-,few,TRBJ1-4,TRBV7-2,CASSFAGVNEKLFF,TGTGCCAGCAGCTTTGCCGGGGTTAATGAAAAACTGTTTTTT
-,-,TRBJ2-2,TRBV2,CASSAGLSGAGELFF,TGTGCCAGCAGTGCAGGACTCTCCGGCGCCGGGGAGCTGTTTTTT
-,-,TRBJ1-1,TRBV18,CASSPDTLNTEAFF,TGTGCCAGCTCACCTGACACCTTGAACACTGAAGCTTTCTTT
-,-,TRBJ2-2,TRBV24-1,CATSPPRGAGELFF,TGTGCCACCTCTCCCCCCCGGGGTGCCGGGGAGCTGTTTTTT
TRBD1,-,TRBJ2-1,TRBV18,CASSLGTGAYNEQFF,TGTGCCAGCTCACTCGGGACAGGGGCATACAATGAGCAGTTCTTC
-,few,TRBJ1-1,TRBV5-1,CASSLFQGGTEAFF,TGCGCCAGCAGCTTGTTTCAGGGAGGGACTGAAGCTTTCTTT
-,once,TRBJ2-1,TRBV3-1/TRBV3-2,CASSQEVQVYNEQFF,TGTGCCAGCAGCCAAGAAGTACAGGTCTACAATGAGCAGTTCTTC
-,-,TRBJ1-2,TRBV28,CASRAPVGTLENYGYTF,TGTGCCAGCAGGGCGCCCGTGGGGACGTTGGAAAACTATGGCTACACCTTC
-,once,TRBJ2-5,TRBV5-1,CASTLRRGSETQYF,TGCGCCTCAACCCTCAGACGGGGGTCAGAGACCCAGTACTTC
-,once,TRBJ1-3,TRBV27,CASSSRTGNTIYF,TGTGCCAGCAGTTCGAGGACTGGAAACACCATATATTTT
TRBD2,-,TRBJ2-3,TRBV5-1,CASSWGLAGGSDTQYF,TGCGCCAGCAGCTGGGGACTAGCGGGGGGTTCAGATACGCAGTATTTT
-,-,TRBJ2-2,TRBV29-1,CSVEEEVGGELFF,TGCAGCGTTGAAGAAGAAGTGGGCGGGGAGCTGTTTTTT
-,-,TRBJ1-4,TRBV6-2/TRBV6-3,CASSYSREKLFF,TGTGCCAGCAGTTACTCGAGAGAAAAACTGTTTTTT
-,few,TRBJ1-6,TRBV4-1,CASSQGTNSPLHF,TGCGCCAGCAGCCAAGGGACGAATTCACCCCTCCACTTT
-,-,TRBJ1-6,TRBV7-3,CASSQQPSTADGSPLHF,TGTGCCAGCAGCCAGCAACCGTCGACGGCGGACGGTTCACCCCTCCACTTT
-,-,TRBJ1-2,TRBV3-1/TRBV3-2,CASSQGGLGSGYTF,TGTGCCAGCAGCCAAGGGGGCTTGGGGTCTGGCTACACCTTC
-,-,TRBJ1-4,TRBV3-1/TRBV3-2,CASSRQGHEKLFF,TGTGCCAGCAGCCGGCAGGGGCATGAAAAACTGTTTTTT
-,few,TRBJ1-3,TRBV30,CAYSVGSSGNTIYF,TGTGCCTATTCGGTTGGGAGCTCTGGAAACACCATATATTTT
TRBD1,few,TRBJ1-2,TRBV19,CASSRDRGKGGYTF,TGTGCCAGCAGTAGGGACAGGGGCAAAGGTGGCTACACCTTC
-,-,TRBJ1-6,TRBV9,CASSVEGFSYNSPLHF,TGTGCCAGCAGCGTAGAGGGGTTCTCCTATAATTCACCCCTCCACTTT
-,-,TRBJ2-2,TRBV7-9,CASSLEAGVEELFF,TGTGCCAGCAGCTTAGAGGCAGGGGTCGAGGAGCTGTTTTTT
-,-,TRBJ2-4,TRBV6-2/TRBV6-3,CASSIRQGIRQYF,TGTGCCAGCAGTATTCGACAAGGAATCCGTCAGTACTTC
-,-,TRBJ1-1,TRBV5-1,CASSGTLNTEAFF,TGCGCCAGCAGCGGCACCCTGAACACTGAAGCTTTCTTT
-,once,TRBJ1-5,TRBV9,CASSPRADDQPQHF,TGTGCCAGCAGCCCCCGGGCCGACGATCAGCCCCAGCATTTT
-,-,TRBJ2-3,TRBV12-5,CASGSNTDTQYF,TGTGCTAGTGGTTCCAACACAGATACGCAGTATTTT
-,-,TRBJ1-1,TRBV18,CASSPQGIWTEAFF,TGTGCCAGCTCACCGCAGGGGATTTGGACTGAAGCTTTCTTT
-,-,TRBJ2-6,TRBV6-2/TRBV6-3,CASSSNRVSGANVLTF,TGTGCCAGCAGTTCAAACAGGGTTTCTGGGGCCAACGTCCTGACTTTC
-,-,TRBJ2-2,TRBV6-2/TRBV6-3,CASSYSSSGELFF,TGTGCCAGCAGTTACTCGAGTTCCGGGGAGCTGTTTTTT
-,-,TRBJ1-6,TRBV6-5,CASDRGNSPLHF,TGTGCCAGCGATCGGGGTAATTCACCCCTCCACTTT
-,-,TRBJ1-4,TRBV25-1,CASSENGRKNEKLFF,TGTGCCAGCAGTGAGAACGGCCGAAAGAATGAAAAACTGTTTTTT
-,-,TRBJ2-4,TRBV7-2,CASSLATPAASSKLAKNIQYF,TGTGCCAGCAGCTTAGCAACCCCTGCCGCTTCCAGCAAACTAGCCAAAAACATTCAGTACTTC
-,-,TRBJ1-1,TRBV5-1,CASSLGRGAPEAFF,TGCGCCAGCAGCTTGGGTCGCGGGGCCCCTGAAGCTTTCTTT
TRBD2,-,TRBJ2-1,TRBV6-5,CASRDVAGVNEQFF,TGTGCCAGCAGGGACGTAGCGGGGGTGAATGAGCAGTTCTTC
TRBD1,once,TRBJ1-5,TRBV19,CASTDRGRGNQPQHF,TGTGCCAGTACCGACAGGGGGCGAGGTAATCAGCCCCAGCATTTT
TRBD1,-,TRBJ2-5,TRBV7-2,CASSDNRGLGETQYF,TGTGCCAGCAGCGACAACAGGGGGCTGGGGGAGACCCAGTACTTC
TRBD1,-,TRBJ1-1,TRBV29-1,CSVDEQGTEAFF,TGCAGCGTCGACGAACAGGGGACTGAAGCTTTCTTT
-,many,TRBJ2-5,TRBV5-1,CASSLAKETQYF,TGCGCCAGCAGCTTGGCGAAAGAGACCCAGTACTTC
-,-,TRBJ2-5,TRBV18,CASSPGQSETQYF,TGTGCCAGCTCACCAGGCCAGTCGGAGACCCAGTACTTC
-,-,TRBJ1-2,TRBV2,CASTGIGGYGYTF,TGTGCCAGCACGGGGATCGGTGGCTATGGCTACACCTTC
TRBD1,-,TRBJ1-3,TRBV5-4,CASSLGQGTSGNTIYF,TGTGCCAGCAGCTTGGGACAGGGAACCTCTGGAAACACCATATATTTT
TRBD1,-,TRBJ1-4,TRBV18,CASSEGQIEKLFF,TGTGCCAGCTCAGAGGGACAGATTGAAAAACTGTTTTTT
-,-,TRBJ1-2,TRBV30,CAWRAPGSYGYTF,TGTGCCTGGAGAGCACCAGGGAGCTATGGCTACACCTTC
TRBD2,few,TRBJ2-3,TRBV7-3,CASSTGTNSLNTQYF,TGTGCCAGCAGCACCGGGACTAATTCGCTGAATACGCAGTATTTT
TRBD1,once,TRBJ1-2,TRBV6-6,CASNGQGIPEGYTF,TGTGCCAGCAACGGACAGGGTATTCCGGAAGGCTACACCTTC
-,-,TRBJ2-2,TRBV5-1,CASSLVGGELFF,TGCGCCAGCAGCTTGGTAGGTGGGGAGCTGTTTTTT
TRBD2,-,TRBJ2-4,TRBV20-1,CSASRTSGAKNIQYF,TGCAGTGCTAGTAGAACTAGCGGGGCCAAAAACATTCAGTACTTC
TRBD2,few,TRBJ2-2,TRBV6-5,CASRLAGAGGELFF,TGTGCCAGCAGACTAGCGGGGGCCGGTGGGGAGCTGTTTTTT